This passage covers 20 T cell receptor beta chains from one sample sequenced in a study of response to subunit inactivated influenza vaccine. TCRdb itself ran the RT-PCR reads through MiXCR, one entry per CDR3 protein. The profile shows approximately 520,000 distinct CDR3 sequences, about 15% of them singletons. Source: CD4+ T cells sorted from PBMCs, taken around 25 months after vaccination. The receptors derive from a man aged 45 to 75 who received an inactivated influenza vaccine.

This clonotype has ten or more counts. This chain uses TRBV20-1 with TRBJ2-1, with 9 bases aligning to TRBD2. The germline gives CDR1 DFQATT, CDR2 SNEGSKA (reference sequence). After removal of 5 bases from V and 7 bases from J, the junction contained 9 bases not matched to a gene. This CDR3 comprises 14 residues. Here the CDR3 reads CSARAGGPSNEQFF. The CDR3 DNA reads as TGCAGTGCTCGGGCGGGGGGGCCCTCGAATGAGCAGTTCTTC.

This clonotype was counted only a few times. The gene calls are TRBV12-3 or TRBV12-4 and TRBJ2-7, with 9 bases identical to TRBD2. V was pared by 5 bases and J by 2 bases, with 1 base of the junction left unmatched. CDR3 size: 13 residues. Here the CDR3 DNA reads TGTGCCAGCAGTCGGACTAGCGCCTACGAGCAGTACTTC. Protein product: CASSRTSAYEQYF.

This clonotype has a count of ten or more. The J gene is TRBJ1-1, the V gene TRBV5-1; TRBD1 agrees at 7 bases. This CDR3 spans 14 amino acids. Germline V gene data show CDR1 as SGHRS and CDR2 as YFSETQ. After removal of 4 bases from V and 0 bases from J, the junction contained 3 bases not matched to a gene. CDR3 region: CASSEGQLNTEAFF. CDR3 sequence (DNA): TGCGCCAGCAGCGAGGGACAGCTGAACACTGAAGCTTTCTTT.

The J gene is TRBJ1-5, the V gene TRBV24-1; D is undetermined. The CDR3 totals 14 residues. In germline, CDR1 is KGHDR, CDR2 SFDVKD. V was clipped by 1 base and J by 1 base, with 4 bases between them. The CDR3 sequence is CATSDLESNQPQHF. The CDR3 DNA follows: TGTGCCACCAGTGATTTAGAAAGCAATCAGCCCCAGCATTTT.

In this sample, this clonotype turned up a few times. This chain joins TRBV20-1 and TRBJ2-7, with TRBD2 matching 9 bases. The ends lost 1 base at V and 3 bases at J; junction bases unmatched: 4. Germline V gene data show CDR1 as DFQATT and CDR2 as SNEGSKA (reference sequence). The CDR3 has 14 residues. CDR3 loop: CSARVLTSGYEQYF. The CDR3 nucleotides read TGCAGTGCTAGAGTCCTGACTAGCGGCTACGAGCAGTACTTC.

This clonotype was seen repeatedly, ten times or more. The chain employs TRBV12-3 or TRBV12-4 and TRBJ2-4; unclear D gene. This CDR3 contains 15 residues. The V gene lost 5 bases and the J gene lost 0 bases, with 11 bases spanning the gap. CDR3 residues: CASSPGRIAKNIQYF. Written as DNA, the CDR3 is TGTGCCAGCAGTCCAGGCAGAATAGCCAAAAACATTCAGTACTTC.

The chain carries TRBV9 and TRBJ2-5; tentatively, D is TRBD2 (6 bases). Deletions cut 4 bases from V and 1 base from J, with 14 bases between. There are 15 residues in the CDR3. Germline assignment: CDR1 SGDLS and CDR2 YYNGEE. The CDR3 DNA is TGTGCCAGCAGCTCCACGAGGGGACTCCAAGAGACCCAGTACTTC. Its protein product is CASSSTRGLQETQYF.

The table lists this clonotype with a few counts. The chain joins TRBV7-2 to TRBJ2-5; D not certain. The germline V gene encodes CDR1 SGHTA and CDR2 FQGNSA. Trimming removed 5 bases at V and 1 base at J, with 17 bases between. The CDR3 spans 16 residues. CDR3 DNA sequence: TGTGCCAGCAGCCCTCGGACGTCCGAATTCCAAGAGACCCAGTACTTC. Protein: CASSPRTSEFQETQYF.

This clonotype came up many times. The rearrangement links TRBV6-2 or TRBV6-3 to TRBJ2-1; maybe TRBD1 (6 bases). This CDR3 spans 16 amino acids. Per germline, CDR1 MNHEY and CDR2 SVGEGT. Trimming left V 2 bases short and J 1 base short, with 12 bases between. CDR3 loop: CASSYRGKTSYNEQFF. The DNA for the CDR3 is TGTGCCAGCAGTTACAGGGGGAAAACATCCTACAATGAGCAGTTCTTC.

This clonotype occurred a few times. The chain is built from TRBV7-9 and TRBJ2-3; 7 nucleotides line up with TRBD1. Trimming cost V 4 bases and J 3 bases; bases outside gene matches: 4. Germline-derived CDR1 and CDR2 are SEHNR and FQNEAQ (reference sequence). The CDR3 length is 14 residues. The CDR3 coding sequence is TGTGCCAGCAGCTCCGGGACAGAGACAGATACGCAGTATTTT. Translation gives CASSSGTETDTQYF.

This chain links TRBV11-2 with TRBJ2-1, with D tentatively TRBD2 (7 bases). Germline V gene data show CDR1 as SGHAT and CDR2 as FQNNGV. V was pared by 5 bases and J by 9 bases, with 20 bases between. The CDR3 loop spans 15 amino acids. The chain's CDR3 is CASSPIGAGALEQFF. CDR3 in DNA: TGTGCCAGCAGCCCTATCGGCGCGGGGGCGCTTGAGCAGTTCTTC.

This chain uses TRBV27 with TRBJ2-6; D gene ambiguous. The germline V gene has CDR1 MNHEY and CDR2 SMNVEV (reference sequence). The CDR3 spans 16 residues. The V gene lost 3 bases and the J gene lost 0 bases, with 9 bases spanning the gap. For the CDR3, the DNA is TGTGCCAGCAGTTTCAGACGTAACTCTGGGGCCAACGTCCTGACTTTC. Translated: CASSFRRNSGANVLTF.

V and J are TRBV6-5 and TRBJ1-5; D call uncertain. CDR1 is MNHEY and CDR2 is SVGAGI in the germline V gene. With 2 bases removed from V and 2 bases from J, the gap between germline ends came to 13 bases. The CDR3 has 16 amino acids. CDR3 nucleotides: TGTGCCAGCAGTTACGGGAGAGGGTATGGCAATCAGCCCCAGCATTTT. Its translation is CASSYGRGYGNQPQHF.

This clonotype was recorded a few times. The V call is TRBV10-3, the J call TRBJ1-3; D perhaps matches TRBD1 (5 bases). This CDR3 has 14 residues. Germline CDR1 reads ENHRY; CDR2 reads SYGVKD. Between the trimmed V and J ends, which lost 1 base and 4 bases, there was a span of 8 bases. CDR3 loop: CAISELTGGNTIYF. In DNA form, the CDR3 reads TGTGCCATCAGTGAGTTAACAGGCGGAAACACCATATATTTT.

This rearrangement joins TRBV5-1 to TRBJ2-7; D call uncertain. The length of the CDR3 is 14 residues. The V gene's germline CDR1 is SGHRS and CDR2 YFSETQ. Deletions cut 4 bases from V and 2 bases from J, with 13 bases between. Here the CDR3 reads CASSDPSSTYEQYF. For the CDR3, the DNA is TGCGCCAGCAGCGATCCCAGTTCCACCTACGAGCAGTACTTC.

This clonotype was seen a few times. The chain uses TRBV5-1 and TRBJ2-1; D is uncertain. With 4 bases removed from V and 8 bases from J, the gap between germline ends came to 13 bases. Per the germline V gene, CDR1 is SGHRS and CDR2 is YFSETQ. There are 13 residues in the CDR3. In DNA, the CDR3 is TGCGCCAGCAGCATGGACGGTAGGGATGAGCAGTTCTTC. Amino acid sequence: CASSMDGRDEQFF.

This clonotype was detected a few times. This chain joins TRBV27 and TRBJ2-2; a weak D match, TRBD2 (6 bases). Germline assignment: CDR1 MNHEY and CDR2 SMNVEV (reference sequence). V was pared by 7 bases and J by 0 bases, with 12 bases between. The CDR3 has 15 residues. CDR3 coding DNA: TGTGCCAGCAAGTTTAGCGGCTCGAACACCGGGGAGCTGTTTTTT. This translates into CASKFSGSNTGELFF.

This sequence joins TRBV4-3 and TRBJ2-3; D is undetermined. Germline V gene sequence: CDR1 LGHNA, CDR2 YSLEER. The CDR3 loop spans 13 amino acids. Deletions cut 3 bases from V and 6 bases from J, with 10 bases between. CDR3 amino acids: CASSQDPWDTQYF. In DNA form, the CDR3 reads TGCGCCAGCAGCCAGGATCCGTGGGATACGCAGTATTTT.

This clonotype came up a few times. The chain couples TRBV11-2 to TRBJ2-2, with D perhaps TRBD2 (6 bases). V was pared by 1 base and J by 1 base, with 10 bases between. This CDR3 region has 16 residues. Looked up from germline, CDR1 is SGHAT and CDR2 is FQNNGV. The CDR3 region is CASSLAWGVNTGELFF. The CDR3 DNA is TGTGCCAGCAGCTTAGCGTGGGGGGTGAACACCGGGGAGCTGTTTTTT.

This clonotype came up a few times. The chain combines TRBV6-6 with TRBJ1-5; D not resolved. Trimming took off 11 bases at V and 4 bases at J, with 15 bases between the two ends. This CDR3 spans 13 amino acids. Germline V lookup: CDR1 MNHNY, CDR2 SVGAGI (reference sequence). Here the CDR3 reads CAAGVGKNQPQHF. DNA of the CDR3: TGTGCCGCGGGAGTCGGGAAAAATCAGCCCCAGCATTTT.